This is a list of T cell receptor beta chains from one sample in a study of T cell responses to AZD1222 COVID-19 vaccine. The data were produced by immunoSEQ multiplex PCR, yet TCRdb's version contains in-frame clones alone and is incomplete. The sample yields some 120,000 clones, over 75% seen once. Here the sequenced sample was peripheral blood, taken on day 0 of AZD1222 vaccination. Receptors originate from an adult in good health. The CDR3 runs from the conserved cysteine through the conserved F or W. D genes are given only for firm matches. Clone size appears in some rows only: once, few, many, or a class for an expanded clone.

v_gene,j_gene,len,abundance,d_gene,CDR3nt,CDR3aa
TRBV4-2,TRBJ2-3,19,.,TRBD2,TGTGCCAGCAGCCCCTTGGGGCTAGCGGGAGCAAAAGAGACAGATACGCAGTATTTT,CASSPLGLAGAKETDTQYF
TRBV6-1,TRBJ1-2,16,few,.,TGTGCCAGCAGTGACCCACACTTAACAATGGGGATTGGCTACACCTTC,CASSDPHLTMGIGYTF
TRBV27,TRBJ1-5,18,.,TRBD1,TGTGCCAGCAGCCTCACTTGGAGGACAGGCGCAGAGGATCAGCCCCAGCATTTT,CASSLTWRTGAEDQPQHF
TRBV6-5,TRBJ1-4,15,once,.,TGTGCCAGCAGTTACTCGGGAGGCACCAATGAAAAACTGTTTTTT,CASSYSGGTNEKLFF
TRBV27,TRBJ2-7,15,.,.,TGTGCCAGCAGTTCCCAGGCGGGACCAAACTACGAGCAGTACTTC,CASSSQAGPNYEQYF
TRBV12-5,TRBJ2-6,17,once,.,TGTGCTAGTGGTTTGACCACAGGGCCCTCTGGGGCCAACGTCCTGACTTTC,CASGLTTGPSGANVLTF
TRBV9,TRBJ2-2,14,.,.,TGTGCCAGCAGCCCCCCTAGGAAGCCCGGGGAGCTGTTTTTT,CASSPPRKPGELFF
TRBV28,TRBJ1-5,14,.,.,TGTGCCAGCAGTTTCGTGGGAGCTAATCAGCCCCAGCATTTT,CASSFVGANQPQHF
TRBV9,TRBJ1-1,14,.,.,TGTGCCAGCAGCGTAACAGGGAGTGGCACTGAAGCTTTCTTT,CASSVTGSGTEAFF
TRBV18,TRBJ1-4,16,.,TRBD1,TGTGCCAGCTCACTTACACCGGGACAGAGAAATGAAAAACTGTTTTTT,CASSLTPGQRNEKLFF
TRBV6-4,TRBJ2-6,14,.,.,TGTGCCAGCTCGGGGGAACCCGGGGCCAACGTCCTGACTTTC,CASSGEPGANVLTF
TRBV7-6,TRBJ2-7,15,.,TRBD1,TGTGCCAGCAGCGGGGGACAGGGGGGACCCTACGAGCAGTACTTC,CASSGGQGGPYEQYF
TRBV27,TRBJ1-1,13,.,.,TGTGCCAGCAGTTTCCAGGGGTCCACTGAAGCTTTCTTT,CASSFQGSTEAFF
TRBV9,TRBJ2-6,16,.,.,TGTGCCAGCAGCGCCAAAGGGGTATCAGGGGCCAACGTCCTGACTTTC,CASSAKGVSGANVLTF
TRBV7-9,TRBJ1-1,13,.,.,TGTGCCAGCAGCTTAGCGCCCCGGGCTGAAGCTTTCTTT,CASSLAPRAEAFF
TRBV28,TRBJ2-3,12,.,.,TGTGCCAGCAGTTACTTAACAGATACGCAGTATTTT,CASSYLTDTQYF
TRBV10-3,TRBJ2-1,18,.,TRBD2,TGTGCCATCAGTGAGAGACTAGCGGGAGAAATTGGCTACAATGAGCAGTTCTTC,CAISERLAGEIGYNEQFF
TRBV28,TRBJ2-1,16,.,TRBD2,TGTGCCAGCCGGACTAGCGGGACTCTAGCTACGGATGAGCAGTTCTTC,CASRTSGTLATDEQFF
TRBV4-1,TRBJ2-7,13,.,.,TGCGCCAGCAGCCAGGGCCGGGCCGCCGAGCAGTACTTC,CASSQGRAAEQYF
TRBV24-1,TRBJ2-2,16,.,.,TGTGCCACCAGTCCGGGCCCAGGGAGAGTCACCGGGGAGCTGTTTTTT,CATSPGPGRVTGELFF
TRBV5-1,TRBJ2-7,13,once,.,TGCGCCAGCAGCCTGGACCGAATCTACGAGCAGTACTTC,CASSLDRIYEQYF
TRBV6-5,TRBJ2-7,13,.,.,TGTGCCAGCAGGGAGAGGGGAACGGGCGAGCAGTACTTC,CASRERGTGEQYF
TRBV3-1/TRBV3-2,TRBJ1-2,16,.,.,TGTGCCAGCACGCGGGCAGGGGACTTGACTAACTATGGCTACACCTTC,CASTRAGDLTNYGYTF
TRBV28,TRBJ1-5,13,.,.,TGTGCCAGCAGAGATCCAGGGACGCAGCCCCAGCATTTT,CASRDPGTQPQHF
TRBV12-3/TRBV12-4,TRBJ1-1,10,.,.,TGTGCCACCCAAGGGGGAGAAGCTTTCTTT,CATQGGEAFF
TRBV28,TRBJ1-2,13,.,.,TGTGCCAGCAGTTCAGGGAAGGTGGGATTCTACACCTTC,CASSSGKVGFYTF
TRBV28,TRBJ1-6,12,once,.,TGTGCCAGCAAAAACCTTAATTCACCCCTCCACTTT,CASKNLNSPLHF
TRBV4-2,TRBJ1-6,16,once,.,TGTGCCAGCAGCCAAGATATCCAGGGTCGGTATTCACCCCTCCACTTT,CASSQDIQGRYSPLHF
TRBV5-6,TRBJ2-7,14,once,TRBD1,TGTGCCAGCAGCTCCGGGACAGAAACCTACGAGCAGTACTTC,CASSSGTETYEQYF
TRBV7-9,TRBJ2-4,15,once,.,TGTGCCAGCAGCTCCCTAGGGCGAAGATATAACATTCAGTACTTC,CASSSLGRRYNIQYF
TRBV28,TRBJ1-5,16,.,.,TGTGCCAGCACCTACAGCCCTGCTTATAGCAATCAGCCCCAGCATTTT,CASTYSPAYSNQPQHF
TRBV6-5,TRBJ1-1,13,few,.,TGTGCCAGCATCGAGCGGGGGATCACTGAAGCTTTCTTT,CASIERGITEAFF
TRBV12-3/TRBV12-4,TRBJ2-5,12,.,.,TGTGCCAGCAGGATGGGGGGGCAGACCCAGTACTTC,CASRMGGQTQYF
TRBV7-2,TRBJ1-3,15,.,TRBD1,TGTGCCAGCAGCTTAGTGGAGGGGGCGAGGAACACCATATATTTT,CASSLVEGARNTIYF
TRBV10-2,TRBJ2-7,13,few,.,TGCGCCAGCAGTGAAAACGTTGGGTCTCAGCAGTACTTC,CASSENVGSQQYF
TRBV19,TRBJ2-4,17,.,.,TGTGCCAGTAGTATTCCCGGACTCCAAAGGGCCAAAAACATTCAGTACTTC,CASSIPGLQRAKNIQYF
TRBV30,TRBJ1-4,14,.,.,TGTGCCCTAACCAAGGGCAGGGGTAATGAAAAACTGTTTTTT,CALTKGRGNEKLFF
TRBV4-1,TRBJ1-1,14,.,.,TGCGCCAGCAGCCAAGGGCCAGGGGACACTGAAGCTTTCTTT,CASSQGPGDTEAFF
TRBV6-4,TRBJ2-1,15,.,.,TGTGCCAGCAGTGAATTTGCCTCGCCCCACAATGAGCAGTTCTTC,CASSEFASPHNEQFF
TRBV30,TRBJ1-5,14,.,TRBD1,TGTGCCTGGAGTCGGACAGGGGCGGATCAGCCCCAGCATTTT,CAWSRTGADQPQHF
TRBV7-3,TRBJ1-2,14,.,TRBD1,TGTGCCAGCAGCCCCGGACAGGGCGGCTATGGCTACACCTTC,CASSPGQGGYGYTF
TRBV7-3,TRBJ1-2,15,.,.,TGTGCCAGCAGCCCCGGGCAGGGGATAAACTATGGCTACACCTTC,CASSPGQGINYGYTF
TRBV9,TRBJ1-2,12,.,.,TGTGCCAGCAGCGTCCCAGGGTCCGGCTACACCTTC,CASSVPGSGYTF
TRBV19,TRBJ2-1,15,few,TRBD2,TGTGCCAGTAGTATTGGGGGGACTAGCGTCAATGAGCAGTTCTTC,CASSIGGTSVNEQFF
TRBV7-2,TRBJ1-1,17,.,.,TGTGCCAGCAGCTTAGCTGGACAGTCGTCGCGCGAGATTGAAGCTTTCTTT,CASSLAGQSSREIEAFF
TRBV19,TRBJ2-7,13,.,TRBD1,TGTGCCAGTCGAGGGACAGGGGAACCCGAGCAGTACTTC,CASRGTGEPEQYF
TRBV25-1,TRBJ2-7,15,.,TRBD1,TGTGCCAGCAGTGAATCCGGGACAGTAAACCCCGAGCAGTACTTC,CASSESGTVNPEQYF
TRBV5-1,TRBJ2-2,15,.,.,TGCGCCAGCAGCTTGGACGTGGTATCCGCCGGGGAGCTGTTTTTT,CASSLDVVSAGELFF
TRBV5-5,TRBJ1-1,14,.,.,TGTGCCAGCAGCCCCCGAGGTGGGGACACTGAAGCTTTCTTT,CASSPRGGDTEAFF
TRBV24-1,TRBJ2-3,12,.,.,TGTGCCACCAGTGATCTACAAGATACGCAGTATTTT,CATSDLQDTQYF
TRBV6-5,TRBJ2-7,14,.,TRBD1,TGTGCCAGCAGTCGACAGGGCTTAGCCTACGAGCAGTACTTC,CASSRQGLAYEQYF
TRBV28,TRBJ1-5,18,.,.,TGTGCCAGCAGTTTCTACAACTTGAGGACTCCGGTAGATCAGCCCCAGCATTTT,CASSFYNLRTPVDQPQHF
TRBV28,TRBJ2-7,14,.,TRBD1,TGTGCCAGCAGTGACCGGGACAGCTCCTACGAGCAGTACTTC,CASSDRDSSYEQYF
TRBV14,TRBJ1-3,17,.,.,TGTGCCAGCAGCCTTTGGACCTACTTTTCCTCTGGAAACACCATATATTTT,CASSLWTYFSSGNTIYF
TRBV6-5,TRBJ1-2,13,.,.,TGTGCCAGCAGCCTCGGACGCCACTATGGCTACACCTTC,CASSLGRHYGYTF
TRBV5-6,TRBJ1-2,15,once,TRBD1,TGTGCCAGCAGCTTGCGGACAGGGTTTAACTATGGCTACACCTTC,CASSLRTGFNYGYTF
TRBV5-1,TRBJ2-1,14,.,.,TGCGCCAGCAGTCCTCCTCTGGGTCTCAATGAGCAGTTCTTC,CASSPPLGLNEQFF
TRBV6-5,TRBJ1-5,14,few,TRBD1,TGTGCCAGCAGTTACACAGGGGGCAATCAGCCCCAGCATTTT,CASSYTGGNQPQHF